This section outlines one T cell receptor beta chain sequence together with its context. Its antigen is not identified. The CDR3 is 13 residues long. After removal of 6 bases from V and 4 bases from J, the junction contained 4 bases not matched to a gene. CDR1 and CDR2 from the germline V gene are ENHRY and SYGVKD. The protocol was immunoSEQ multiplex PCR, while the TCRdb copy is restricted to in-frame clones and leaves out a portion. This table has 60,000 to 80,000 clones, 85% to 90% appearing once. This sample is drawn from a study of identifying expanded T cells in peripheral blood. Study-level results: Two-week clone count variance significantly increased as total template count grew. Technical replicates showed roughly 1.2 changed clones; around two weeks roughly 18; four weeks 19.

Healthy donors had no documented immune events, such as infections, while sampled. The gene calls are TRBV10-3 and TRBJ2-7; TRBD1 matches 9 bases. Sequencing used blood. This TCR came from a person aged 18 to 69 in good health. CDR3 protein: CAIRGQGQYEQYF. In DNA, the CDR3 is TGTGCCATCAGAGGACAGGGGCAGTACGAGCAGTACTTC.